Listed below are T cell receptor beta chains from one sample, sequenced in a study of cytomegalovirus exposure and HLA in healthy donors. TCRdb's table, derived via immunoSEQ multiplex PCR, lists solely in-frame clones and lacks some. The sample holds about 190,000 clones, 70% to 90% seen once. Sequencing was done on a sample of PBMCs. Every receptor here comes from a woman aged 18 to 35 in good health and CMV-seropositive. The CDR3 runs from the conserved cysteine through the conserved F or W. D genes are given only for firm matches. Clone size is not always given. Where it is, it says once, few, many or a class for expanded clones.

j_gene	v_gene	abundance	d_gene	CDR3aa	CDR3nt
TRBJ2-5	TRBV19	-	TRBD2	CASSSLAGFKETQYF	TGTGCCAGTAGTAGTCTAGCGGGGTTCAAAGAGACCCAGTACTTC
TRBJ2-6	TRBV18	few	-	CASSPGALGANGLTF	TGTGCCAGCTCACCAGGGGCGCTTGGGGCCAACGGCCTGACTTTC
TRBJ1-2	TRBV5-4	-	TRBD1	CASSRDRGSSGYTF	TGTGCCAGCAGCCGGGACAGGGGATCGAGTGGCTACACCTTC
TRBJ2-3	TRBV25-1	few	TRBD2	CASTGTSGHTDTQYF	TGTGCCAGCACCGGGACTAGCGGTCACACAGATACGCAGTATTTT
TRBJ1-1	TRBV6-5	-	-	CASSYSDPGGTEAFF	TGTGCCAGCAGTTACTCAGACCCCGGAGGCACTGAAGCTTTCTTT
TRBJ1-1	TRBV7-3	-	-	CASSLSGTEAFF	TGTGCCAGCAGCCTCAGTGGCACTGAAGCTTTCTTT
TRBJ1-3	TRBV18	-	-	CASSESSGNTIYF	TGTGCCAGCTCAGAGAGCTCTGGAAACACCATATATTTT
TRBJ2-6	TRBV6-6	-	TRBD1	CASTPTGAGANVLTF	TGTGCCAGCACCCCCACAGGGGCCGGGGCCAACGTCCTGACTTTC
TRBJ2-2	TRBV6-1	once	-	CASRALDTGELFF	TGTGCCAGCAGGGCACTAGACACCGGGGAGCTGTTTTTT
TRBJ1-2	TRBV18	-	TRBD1	CASSPWDRAFYGYTF	TGTGCCAGCTCACCGTGGGACAGAGCATTCTATGGCTACACCTTC
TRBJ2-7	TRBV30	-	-	CAWGGRAPLGEQYF	TGTGCCTGGGGGGGCCGGGCTCCTTTAGGCGAGCAGTACTTC
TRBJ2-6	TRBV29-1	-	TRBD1	CSVTGSSGANGLTF	TGCAGCGTGACAGGGAGCTCTGGGGCCAACGGCCTGACTTTC
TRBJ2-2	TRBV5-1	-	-	CASSLVPGGGGNTGELFF	TGCGCCAGCAGCTTGGTTCCCGGGGGAGGAGGGAACACCGGGGAGCTGTTTTTT
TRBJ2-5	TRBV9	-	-	CASSVDSQETQYF	TGTGCCAGCAGCGTCGACAGTCAAGAGACCCAGTACTTC
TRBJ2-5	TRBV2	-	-	CASSIRGGQETQYF	TGTGCCAGCAGTATAAGGGGGGGCCAAGAGACCCAGTACTTC
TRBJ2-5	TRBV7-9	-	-	CASSFSRGGTQYF	TGTGCCAGCAGCTTTTCTCGAGGGGGGACCCAGTACTTC
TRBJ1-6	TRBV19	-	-	CASTPSSQGPLHF	TGTGCCAGTACCCCGTCGTCTCAGGGACCCCTCCACTTT
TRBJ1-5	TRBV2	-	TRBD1	CASSRDSYSNQPQHF	TGTGCCAGCAGCCGGGACAGCTATAGCAATCAGCCCCAGCATTTT
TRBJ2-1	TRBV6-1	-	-	CASSEAPRTTYNEQFF	TGTGCCAGCAGTGAAGCCCCTCGGACTACGTACAATGAGCAGTTCTTC
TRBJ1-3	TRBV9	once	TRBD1	CASASGTGTSGNTIYF	TGTGCCAGCGCCTCCGGGACAGGCACCTCTGGAAACACCATATATTTT
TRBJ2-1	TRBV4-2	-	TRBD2	CASRQDLYSGGKGNEQFF	TGTGCCAGCAGACAAGATCTATATAGCGGGGGAAAGGGAAATGAGCAGTTCTTC
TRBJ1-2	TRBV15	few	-	CATSDGSYGYTF	TGTGCCACCAGCGACGGGAGCTATGGCTACACCTTC
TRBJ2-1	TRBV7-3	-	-	CASSPAGARSEQFF	TGTGCCAGCAGTCCAGCAGGGGCTCGGAGTGAGCAGTTCTTC
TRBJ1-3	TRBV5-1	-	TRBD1	CASSRGQGYGNTIYF	TGCGCCAGCAGCCGCGGACAGGGGTATGGAAACACCATATATTTT
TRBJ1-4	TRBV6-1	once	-	CASSDPAGGEKLFF	TGTGCCAGCAGTGACCCGGCCGGGGGGGAAAAACTGTTTTTT
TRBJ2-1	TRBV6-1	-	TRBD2	CASSEFSGGGYNEQFF	TGTGCCAGCAGTGAATTTAGCGGGGGGGGTTACAATGAGCAGTTCTTC
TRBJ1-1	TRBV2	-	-	CASRQTGDGTEAFF	TGTGCCAGCAGGCAGACAGGTGACGGCACTGAAGCTTTCTTT
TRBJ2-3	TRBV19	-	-	CASSGVRETNTDTQYF	TGTGCCAGTAGTGGGGTCCGGGAGACAAACACAGATACGCAGTATTTT
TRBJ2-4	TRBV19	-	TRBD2	CASGGRSGGAKNIQYF	TGTGCCAGCGGAGGACGTAGCGGGGGAGCCAAAAACATTCAGTACTTC
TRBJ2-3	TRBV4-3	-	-	CASSQDLRSTDTQYF	TGCGCCAGCAGCCAAGATCTACGGTCCACAGATACGCAGTATTTT
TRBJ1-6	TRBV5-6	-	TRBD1	CASSLGFGTGILSPLHF	TGTGCCAGCAGCTTGGGCTTTGGGACAGGGATTCTTTCACCCCTCCACTTT
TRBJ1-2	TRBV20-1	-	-	CSARDPGGYTF	TGCAGTGCTAGAGATCCAGGGGGCTACACCTTC
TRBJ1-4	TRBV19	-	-	CASSIFEKLFF	TGTGCCAGTAGTATCTTCGAAAAACTGTTTTTT
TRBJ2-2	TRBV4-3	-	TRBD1	CVSSQGQGVRELFF	TGCGTCAGCAGCCAAGGACAGGGGGTCCGGGAGCTGTTTTTT
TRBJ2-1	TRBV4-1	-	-	CASSHGQFNEQFF	TGCGCCAGCAGCCACGGACAGTTCAATGAGCAGTTCTTC
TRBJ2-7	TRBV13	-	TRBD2	CASSGRGRASYEQYF	TGTGCCAGCAGCGGCCGGGGGAGGGCATCCTACGAGCAGTACTTC
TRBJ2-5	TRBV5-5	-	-	CASSLAIGVETQYF	TGTGCCAGCAGCTTGGCCATAGGGGTGGAGACCCAGTACTTC
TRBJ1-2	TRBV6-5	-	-	CASSYPIGTNYGYTF	TGTGCCAGCAGTTACCCCATCGGGACTAACTATGGCTACACCTTC
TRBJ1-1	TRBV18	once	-	CATRGGTMNTEAFF	TGTGCCACCCGTGGGGGGACCATGAACACTGAAGCTTTCTTT
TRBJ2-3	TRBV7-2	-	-	CASSLGGPVDTQYF	TGTGCCAGCAGCTTAGGAGGTCCCGTCGATACGCAGTATTTT
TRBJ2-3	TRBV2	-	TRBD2	CASNGGSGGVSFSTDTQYF	TGTGCCAGCAACGGGGGGTCGGGCGGGGTCAGTTTTAGCACAGATACGCAGTATTTT
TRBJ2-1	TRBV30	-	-	CAWRPRNEQFF	TGTGCCTGGAGGCCCCGGAATGAGCAGTTCTTC
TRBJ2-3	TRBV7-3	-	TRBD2	CASSSSIGGSTDTQYF	TGTGCCAGCAGCTCCTCGATCGGGGGGAGCACAGATACGCAGTATTTT
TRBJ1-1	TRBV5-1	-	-	CASSLAYRDVAEAFF	TGCGCCAGCAGCTTGGCTTACAGGGATGTGGCTGAAGCTTTCTTT
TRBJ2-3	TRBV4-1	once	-	CASSQPFAGRTDTQYF	TGCGCCAGCAGCCAACCCTTCGCAGGGAGGACAGATACGCAGTATTTT
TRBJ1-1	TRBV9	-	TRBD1	CASSVTGDPYMNTEAFF	TGTGCCAGCAGCGTCACAGGGGATCCGTACATGAACACTGAAGCTTTCTTT